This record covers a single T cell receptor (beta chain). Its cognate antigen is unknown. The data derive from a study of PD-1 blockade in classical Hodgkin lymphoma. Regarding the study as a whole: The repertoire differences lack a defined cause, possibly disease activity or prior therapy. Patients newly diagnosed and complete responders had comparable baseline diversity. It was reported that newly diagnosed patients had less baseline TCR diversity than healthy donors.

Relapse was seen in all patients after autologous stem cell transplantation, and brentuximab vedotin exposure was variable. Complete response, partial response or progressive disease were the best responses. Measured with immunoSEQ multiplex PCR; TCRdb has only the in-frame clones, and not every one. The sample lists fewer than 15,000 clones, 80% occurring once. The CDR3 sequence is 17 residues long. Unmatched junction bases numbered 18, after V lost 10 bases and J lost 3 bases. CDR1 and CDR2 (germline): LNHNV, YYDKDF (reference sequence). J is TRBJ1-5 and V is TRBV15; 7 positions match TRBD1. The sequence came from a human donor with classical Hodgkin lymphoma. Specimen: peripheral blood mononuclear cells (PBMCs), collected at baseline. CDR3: CASRPFGVQGDNQPQHF. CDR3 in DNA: TGTGCCAGCCGCCCCTTTGGGGTCCAGGGGGACAATCAGCCCCAGCATTTT.